This TCR beta chain was observed in a study of CD8+ T cells in alopecia areata. Documented treatment: oral pan-JAK inhibitor, 5-10 mg twice daily. Trimming at V came to 4 bases and at J to 5 bases, leaving 1 base not matched to a gene. The CDR3 consists of 13 residues. CDR1 and CDR2 from the germline V gene are SGHVS and FNYEAQ. Extracted RNA was reverse transcribed into cDNA, the sequencing template. TCRdb's copy holds only in-frame clones and misses some; the assay was immunoSEQ multiplex PCR. The table has 200,000 to 250,000 clones, 50% to 60% seen once. V gene TRBV7-6 combines with J gene TRBJ1-5; 8 nucleotides agree with TRBD1. This sample comprised CD4+ T cells sorted from blood, obtained at week 4, from a patient treated with tofacitinib. The clonotype comes from a human donor with alopecia areata. CDR3 DNA sequence: TGTGCCAGCAGCTCGGACAGGGATCAGCCCCAGCATTTT. Translated: CASSSDRDQPQHF. The variable domain in full, completed from reference TRBV7-6 and TRBJ1-5, reads GAGVSQSPRYKVTKRGQDVALRCDPISGHVSLYWYRQALGQGPEFLTYFNYEAQQDKSGLPNDRFSAERPEGSISTLTIQRTEQRDSAMYRCASSSDRDQPQHFGDGTRLSIL.